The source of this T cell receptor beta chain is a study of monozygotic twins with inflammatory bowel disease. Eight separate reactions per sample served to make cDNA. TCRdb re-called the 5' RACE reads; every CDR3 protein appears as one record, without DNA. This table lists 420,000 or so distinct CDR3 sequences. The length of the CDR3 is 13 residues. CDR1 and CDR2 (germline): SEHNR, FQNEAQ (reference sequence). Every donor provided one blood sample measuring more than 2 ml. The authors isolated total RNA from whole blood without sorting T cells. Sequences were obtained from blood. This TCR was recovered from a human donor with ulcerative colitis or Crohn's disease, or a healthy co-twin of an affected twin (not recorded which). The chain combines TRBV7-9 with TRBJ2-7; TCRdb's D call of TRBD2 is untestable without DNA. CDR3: CASSRDYGYEQYF.